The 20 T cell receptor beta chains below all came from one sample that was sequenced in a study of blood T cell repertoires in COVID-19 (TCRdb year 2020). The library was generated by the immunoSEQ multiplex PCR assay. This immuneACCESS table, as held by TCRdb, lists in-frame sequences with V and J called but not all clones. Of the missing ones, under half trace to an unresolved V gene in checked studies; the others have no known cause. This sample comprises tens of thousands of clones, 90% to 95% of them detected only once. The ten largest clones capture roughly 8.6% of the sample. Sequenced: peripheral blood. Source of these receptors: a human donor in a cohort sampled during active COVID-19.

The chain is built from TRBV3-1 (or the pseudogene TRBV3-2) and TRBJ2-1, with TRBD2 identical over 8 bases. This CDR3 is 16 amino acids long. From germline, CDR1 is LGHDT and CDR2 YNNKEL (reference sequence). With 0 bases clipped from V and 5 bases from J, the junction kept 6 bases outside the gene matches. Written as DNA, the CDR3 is TGTGCCAGCAGCCAAGAACCACTAGCGGCAAACAATGAGCAGTTCTTC. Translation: CASSQEPLAANNEQFF.

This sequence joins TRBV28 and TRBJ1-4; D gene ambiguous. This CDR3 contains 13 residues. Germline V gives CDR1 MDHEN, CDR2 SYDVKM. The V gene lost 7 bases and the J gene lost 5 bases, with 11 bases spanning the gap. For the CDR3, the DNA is TGTGCCAGCACTAGATGGGTAAATGAAAAACTGTTTTTT. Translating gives CASTRWVNEKLFF.

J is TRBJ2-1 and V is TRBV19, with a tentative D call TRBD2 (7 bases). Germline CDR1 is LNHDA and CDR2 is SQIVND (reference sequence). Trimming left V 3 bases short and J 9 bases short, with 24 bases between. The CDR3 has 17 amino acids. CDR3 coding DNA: TGTGCCAGTAGTATCCGCGCGGGAGAGTTTATAGGGGGTGAGCAGTTCTTC. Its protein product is CASSIRAGEFIGGEQFF. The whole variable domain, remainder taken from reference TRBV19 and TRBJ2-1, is DGGITQSPKYLFRKEGQNVTLSCEQNLNHDAMYWYRQDPGQGLRLIYYSQIVNDFQKGDIAEGYSVSREKKESFPLTVTSAQKNPTAFYLCASSIRAGEFIGGEQFFGPGTRLTVL.

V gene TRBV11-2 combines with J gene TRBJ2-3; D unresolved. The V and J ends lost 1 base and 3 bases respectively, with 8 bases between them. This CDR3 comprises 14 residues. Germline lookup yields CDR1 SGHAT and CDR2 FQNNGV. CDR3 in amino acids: CASSLGQITDTQYF. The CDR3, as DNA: TGTGCCAGCAGCTTAGGTCAGATTACAGATACGCAGTATTTT.

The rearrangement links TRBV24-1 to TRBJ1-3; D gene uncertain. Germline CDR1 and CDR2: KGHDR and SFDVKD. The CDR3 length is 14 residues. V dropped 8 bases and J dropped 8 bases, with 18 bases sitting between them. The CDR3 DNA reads TGTGCCACCACCCCGACTGGGTCTGAGGACACCATATATTTT. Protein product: CATTPTGSEDTIYF.

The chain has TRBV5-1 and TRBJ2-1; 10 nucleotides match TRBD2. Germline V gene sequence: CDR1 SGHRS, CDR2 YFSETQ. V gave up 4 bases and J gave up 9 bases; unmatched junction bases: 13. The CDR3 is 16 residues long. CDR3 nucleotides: TGCGCCAGCAGCGCCCCCGAGCGGGGGGGCCTTGGTGAGCAGTTCTTC. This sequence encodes CASSAPERGGLGEQFF.

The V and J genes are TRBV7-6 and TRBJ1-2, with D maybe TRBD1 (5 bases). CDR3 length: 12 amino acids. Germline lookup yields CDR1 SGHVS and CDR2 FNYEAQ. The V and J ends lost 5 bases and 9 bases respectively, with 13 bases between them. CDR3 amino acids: CASSPRAGRYTF. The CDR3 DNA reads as TGTGCCAGCAGCCCCCGAGCGGGGCGCTACACCTTC.

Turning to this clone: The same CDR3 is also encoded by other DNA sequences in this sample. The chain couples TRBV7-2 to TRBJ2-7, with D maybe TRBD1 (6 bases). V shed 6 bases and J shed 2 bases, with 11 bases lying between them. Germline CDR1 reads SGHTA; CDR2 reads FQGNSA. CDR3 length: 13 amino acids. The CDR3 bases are TGTGCCAGCAGTAACAGGGTAACCTACGAGCAGTACTTC. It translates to CASSNRVTYEQYF.

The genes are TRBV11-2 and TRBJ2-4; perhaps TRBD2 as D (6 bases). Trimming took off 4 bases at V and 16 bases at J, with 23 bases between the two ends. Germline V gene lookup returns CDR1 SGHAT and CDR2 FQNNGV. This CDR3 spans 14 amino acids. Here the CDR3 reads CASSSTGTQQGTYF. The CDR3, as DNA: TGTGCCAGCAGCTCCACCGGGACTCAACAAGGAACCTACTTC. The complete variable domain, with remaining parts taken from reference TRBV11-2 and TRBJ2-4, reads EAGVAQSPRYKIIEKRQSVAFWCNPISGHATLYWYQQILGQGPKLLIQFQNNGVVDDSQLPKDRFSAERLKGVDSTLKIQPAKLEDSAVYLCASSSTGTQQGTYFGAGTRLSVL.

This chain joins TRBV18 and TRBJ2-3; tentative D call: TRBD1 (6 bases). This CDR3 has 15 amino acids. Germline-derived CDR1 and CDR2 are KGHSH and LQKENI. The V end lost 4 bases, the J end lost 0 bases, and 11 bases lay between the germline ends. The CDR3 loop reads CASSRDRSSTDTQYF. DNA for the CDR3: TGTGCCAGCTCACGAGACAGGTCCAGCACAGATACGCAGTATTTT.

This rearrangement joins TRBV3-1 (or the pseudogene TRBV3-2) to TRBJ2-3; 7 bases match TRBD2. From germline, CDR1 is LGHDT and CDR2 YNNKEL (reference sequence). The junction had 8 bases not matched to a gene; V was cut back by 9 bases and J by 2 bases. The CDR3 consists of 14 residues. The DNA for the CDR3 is TGTGCCAGTAACATAGCGGGCTCCACAGATACGCAGTATTTT. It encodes CASNIAGSTDTQYF.

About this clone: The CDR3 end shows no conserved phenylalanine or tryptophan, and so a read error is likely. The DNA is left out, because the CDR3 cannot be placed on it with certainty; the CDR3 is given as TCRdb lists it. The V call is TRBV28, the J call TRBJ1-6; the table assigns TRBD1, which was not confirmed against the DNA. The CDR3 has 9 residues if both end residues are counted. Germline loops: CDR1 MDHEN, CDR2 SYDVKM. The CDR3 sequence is CASSLGVLV.

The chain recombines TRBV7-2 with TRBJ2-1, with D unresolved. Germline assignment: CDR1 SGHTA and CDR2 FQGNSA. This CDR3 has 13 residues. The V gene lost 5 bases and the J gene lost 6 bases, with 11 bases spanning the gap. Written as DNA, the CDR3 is TGTGCCAGCAGCGCGTCCAATGGCAATGAGCAGTTCTTC. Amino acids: CASSASNGNEQFF.

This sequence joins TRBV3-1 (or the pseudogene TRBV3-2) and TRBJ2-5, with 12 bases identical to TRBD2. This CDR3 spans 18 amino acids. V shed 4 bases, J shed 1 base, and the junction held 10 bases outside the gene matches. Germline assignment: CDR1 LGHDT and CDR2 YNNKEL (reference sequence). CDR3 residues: CASSPWTSGVIIQETQYF. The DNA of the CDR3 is TGTGCCAGCAGCCCTTGGACTAGCGGGGTCATAATCCAAGAGACCCAGTACTTC.

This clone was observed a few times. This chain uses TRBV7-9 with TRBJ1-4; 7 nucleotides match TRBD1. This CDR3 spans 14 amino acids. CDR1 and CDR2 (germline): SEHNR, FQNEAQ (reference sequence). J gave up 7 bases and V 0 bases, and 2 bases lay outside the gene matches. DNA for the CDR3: TGTGCCAGCAGCTTAGCGGCAGGGGGTGAAAAACTGTTTTTT. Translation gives CASSLAAGGEKLFF.

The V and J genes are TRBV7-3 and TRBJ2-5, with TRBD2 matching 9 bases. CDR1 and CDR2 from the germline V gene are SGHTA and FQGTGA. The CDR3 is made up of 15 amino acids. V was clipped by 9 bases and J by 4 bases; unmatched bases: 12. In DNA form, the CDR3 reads TGTGCCAGGGGGAGGACTAGCGAAAAGAGAGAGACCCAGTACTTC. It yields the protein CARGRTSEKRETQYF.

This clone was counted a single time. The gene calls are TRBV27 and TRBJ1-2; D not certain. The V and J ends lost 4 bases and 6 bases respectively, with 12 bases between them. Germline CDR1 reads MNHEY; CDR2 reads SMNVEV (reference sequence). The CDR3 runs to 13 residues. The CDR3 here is CASSSNWRDGYTF. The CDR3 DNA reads TGTGCCAGCAGTTCAAACTGGAGGGATGGCTACACCTTC.

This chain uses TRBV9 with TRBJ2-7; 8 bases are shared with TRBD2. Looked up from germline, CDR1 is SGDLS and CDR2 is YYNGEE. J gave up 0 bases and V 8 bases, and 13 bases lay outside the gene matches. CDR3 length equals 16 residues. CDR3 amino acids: CASPRRTSSSSYEQYF. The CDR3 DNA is TGTGCCAGTCCGCGTAGGACTAGCTCAAGCTCCTACGAGCAGTACTTC.

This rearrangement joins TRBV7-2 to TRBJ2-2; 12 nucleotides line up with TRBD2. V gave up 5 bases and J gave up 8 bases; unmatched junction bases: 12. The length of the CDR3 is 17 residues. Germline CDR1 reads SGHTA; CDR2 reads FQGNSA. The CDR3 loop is CASSQGLTSGGHGELFF. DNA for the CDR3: TGTGCCAGCAGCCAAGGGTTGACTAGCGGGGGTCATGGGGAGCTGTTTTTT.

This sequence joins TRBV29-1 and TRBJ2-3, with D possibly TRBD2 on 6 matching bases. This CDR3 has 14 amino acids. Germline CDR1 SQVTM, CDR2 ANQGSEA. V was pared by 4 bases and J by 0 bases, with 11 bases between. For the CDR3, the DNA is TGCAGCGTTGGTGGGGGAGGTAGCACAGATACGCAGTATTTT. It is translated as CSVGGGGSTDTQYF.